This T cell receptor beta chain was captured in a study of graft-versus-host responses after intestinal transplantation. Comments on this clone: As yet, its antigen is unknown.

Clones were sequenced by immunoSEQ multiplex PCR, and TCRdb holds only the in-frame ones, with some missing. In the table there are just under 90,000 clones, roughly 80% of which are singletons. From germline, CDR1 is MNHEY and CDR2 SMNVEV (reference sequence). This CDR3 spans 15 amino acids. Trimming removed 3 bases from V and 3 bases from J, with 12 bases in between. The chain combines TRBV27 with TRBJ1-5; D is possibly TRBD1 (6 bases). The TCR comes from a human donor who received an intestinal transplant. Specimen: unstimulated CD8+ T cells sorted from spleen or lymph node cells, collected before intestinal transplant. Here the CDR3 DNA reads TGTGCCAGCAGTTTCGGGGGGGCGTACAATCAGCCCCAGCATTTT. The encoded protein is CASSFGGAYNQPQHF.